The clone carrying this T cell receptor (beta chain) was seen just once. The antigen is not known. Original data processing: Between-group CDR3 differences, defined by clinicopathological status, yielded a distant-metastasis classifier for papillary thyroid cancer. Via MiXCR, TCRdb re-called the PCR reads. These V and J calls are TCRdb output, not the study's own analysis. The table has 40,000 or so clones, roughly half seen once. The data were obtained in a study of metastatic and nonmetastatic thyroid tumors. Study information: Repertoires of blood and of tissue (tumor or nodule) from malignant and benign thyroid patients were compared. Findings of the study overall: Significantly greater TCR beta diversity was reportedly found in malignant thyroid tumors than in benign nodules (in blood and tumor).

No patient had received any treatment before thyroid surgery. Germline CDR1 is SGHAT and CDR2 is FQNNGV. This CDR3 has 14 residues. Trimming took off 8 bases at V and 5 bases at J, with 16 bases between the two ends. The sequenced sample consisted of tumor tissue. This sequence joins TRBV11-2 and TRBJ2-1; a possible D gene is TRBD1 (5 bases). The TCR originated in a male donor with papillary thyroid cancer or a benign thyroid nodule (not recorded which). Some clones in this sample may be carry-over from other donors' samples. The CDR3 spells CASRTFGADNEQFF. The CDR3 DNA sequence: TGTGCCAGCCGAACGTTTGGGGCTGACAATGAGCAGTTCTTC.